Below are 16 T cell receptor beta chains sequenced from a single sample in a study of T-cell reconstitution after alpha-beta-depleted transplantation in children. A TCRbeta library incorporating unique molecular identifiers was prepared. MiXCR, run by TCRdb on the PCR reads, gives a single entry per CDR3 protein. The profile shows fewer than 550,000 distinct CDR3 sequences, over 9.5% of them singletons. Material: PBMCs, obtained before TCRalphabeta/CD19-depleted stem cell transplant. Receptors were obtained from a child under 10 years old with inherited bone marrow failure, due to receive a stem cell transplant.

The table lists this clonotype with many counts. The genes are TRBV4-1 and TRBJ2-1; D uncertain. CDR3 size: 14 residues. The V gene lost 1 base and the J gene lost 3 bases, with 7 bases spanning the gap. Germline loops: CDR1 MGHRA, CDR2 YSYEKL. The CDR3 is CASSQGQDYNEQFF. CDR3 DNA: TGCGCCAGCAGCCAAGGTCAAGACTACAATGAGCAGTTCTTC.

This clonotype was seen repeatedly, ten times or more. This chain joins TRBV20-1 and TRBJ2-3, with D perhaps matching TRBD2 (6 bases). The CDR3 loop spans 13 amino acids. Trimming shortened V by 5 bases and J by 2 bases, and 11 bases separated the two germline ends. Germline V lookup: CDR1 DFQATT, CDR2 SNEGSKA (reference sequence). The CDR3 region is CSAAGTLTDTQYF. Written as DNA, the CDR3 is TGCAGTGCTGCCGGGACTCTCACAGATACGCAGTATTTT.

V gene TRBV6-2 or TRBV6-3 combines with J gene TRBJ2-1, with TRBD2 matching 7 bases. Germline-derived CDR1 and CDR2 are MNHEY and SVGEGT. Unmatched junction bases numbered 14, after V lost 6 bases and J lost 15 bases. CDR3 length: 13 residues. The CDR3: CASRSGLGTVTFF. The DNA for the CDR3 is TGTGCCAGCAGGTCTGGACTAGGGACCGTTACGTTCTTC.

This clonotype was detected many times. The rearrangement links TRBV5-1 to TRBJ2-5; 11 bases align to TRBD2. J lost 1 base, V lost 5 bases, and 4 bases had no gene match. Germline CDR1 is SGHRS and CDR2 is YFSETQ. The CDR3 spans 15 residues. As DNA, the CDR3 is TGCGCCAGCAGATTCGGACTAGCGGGCCAAGAGACCCAGTACTTC. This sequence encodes CASRFGLAGQETQYF.

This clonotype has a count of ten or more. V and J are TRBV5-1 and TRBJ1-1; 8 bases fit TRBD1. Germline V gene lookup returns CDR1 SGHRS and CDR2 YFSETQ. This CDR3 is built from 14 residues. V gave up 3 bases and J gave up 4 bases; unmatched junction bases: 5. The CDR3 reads CASSSGQGFTEAFF. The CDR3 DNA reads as TGCGCCAGCAGCTCCGGACAGGGTTTCACTGAAGCTTTCTTT.

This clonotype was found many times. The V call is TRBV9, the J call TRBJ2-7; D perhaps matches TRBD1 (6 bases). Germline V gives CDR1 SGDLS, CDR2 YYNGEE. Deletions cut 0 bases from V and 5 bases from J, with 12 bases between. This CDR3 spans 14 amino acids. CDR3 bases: TGTGCCAGCAGCGTAGAACAGGGCTTCAACGAGCAGTACTTC. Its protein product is CASSVEQGFNEQYF.

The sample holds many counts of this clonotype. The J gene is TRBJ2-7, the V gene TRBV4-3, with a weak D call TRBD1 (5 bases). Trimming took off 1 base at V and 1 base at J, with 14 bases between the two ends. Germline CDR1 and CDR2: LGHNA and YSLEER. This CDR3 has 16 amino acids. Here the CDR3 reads CASSQGHKGLSYEQYF. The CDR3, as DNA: TGCGCCAGCAGCCAAGGACACAAGGGGCTATCCTACGAGCAGTACTTC.

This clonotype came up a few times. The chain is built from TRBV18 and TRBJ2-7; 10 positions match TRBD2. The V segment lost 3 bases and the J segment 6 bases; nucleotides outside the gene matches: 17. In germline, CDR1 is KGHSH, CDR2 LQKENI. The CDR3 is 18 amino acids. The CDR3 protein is CASSPTTGGIASGGEQYF. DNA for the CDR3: TGTGCCAGCTCACCCACCACCGGGGGCATTGCTAGCGGGGGCGAGCAGTACTTC.

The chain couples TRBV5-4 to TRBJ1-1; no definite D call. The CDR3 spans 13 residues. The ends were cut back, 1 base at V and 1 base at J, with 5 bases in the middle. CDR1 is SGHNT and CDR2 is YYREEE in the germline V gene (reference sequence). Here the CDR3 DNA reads TGTGCCAGCAGCTTGCTAAGGAACACTGAAGCTTTCTTT. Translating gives CASSLLRNTEAFF. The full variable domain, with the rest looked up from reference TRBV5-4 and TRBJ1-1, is ETGVTQSPTHLIKTRGQQVTLRCSSQSGHNTVSWYQQALGQGPQFIFQYYREEENGRGNFPPRFSGLQFPNYSSELNVNALELDDSALYLCASSLLRNTEAFFGQGTRLTVV.

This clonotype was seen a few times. This CDR3 is CAISALAGARYNEQFF. In nucleotides, the CDR3 is TGTGCCATCAGTGCACTAGCGGGAGCTCGGTACAATGAGCAGTTCTTC. The gene calls are TRBV10-3 and TRBJ2-1; TRBD2 agrees at 11 bases. The CDR3 runs to 16 residues. With 4 bases clipped from V and 4 bases from J, the junction kept 6 bases outside the gene matches. The germline V gene has CDR1 ENHRY and CDR2 SYGVKD.

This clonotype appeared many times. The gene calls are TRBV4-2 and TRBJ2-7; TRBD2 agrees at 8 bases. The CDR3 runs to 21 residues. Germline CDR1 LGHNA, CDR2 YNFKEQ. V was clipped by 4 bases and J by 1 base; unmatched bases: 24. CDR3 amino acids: CASSPRAGGGSPTALSYEQYF. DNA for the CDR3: TGTGCCAGCAGCCCCAGGGCGGGGGGCGGGAGCCCCACCGCACTTTCCTACGAGCAGTACTTC.

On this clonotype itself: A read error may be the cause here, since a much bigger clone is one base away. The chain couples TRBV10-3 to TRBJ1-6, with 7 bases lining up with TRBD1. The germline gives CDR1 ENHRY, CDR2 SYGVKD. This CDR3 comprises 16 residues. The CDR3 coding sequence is TGTACCATCAGTGAGTCGATCGGGACAGATAATTCACCCCTCCACTTT. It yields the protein CTISESIGTDNSPLHF.

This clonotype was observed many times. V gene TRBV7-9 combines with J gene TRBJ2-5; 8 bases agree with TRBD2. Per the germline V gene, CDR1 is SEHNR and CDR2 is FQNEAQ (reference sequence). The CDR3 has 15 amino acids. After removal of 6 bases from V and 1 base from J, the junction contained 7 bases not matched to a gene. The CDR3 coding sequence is TGTGCCAGCAGGCAAGCGGGAGTGCCCCAAGAGACCCAGTACTTC. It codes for CASRQAGVPQETQYF.

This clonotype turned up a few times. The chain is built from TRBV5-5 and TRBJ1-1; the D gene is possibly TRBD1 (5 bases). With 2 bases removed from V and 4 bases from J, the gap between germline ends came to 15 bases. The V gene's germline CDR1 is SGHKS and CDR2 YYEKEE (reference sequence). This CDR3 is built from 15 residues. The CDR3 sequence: CASSFQRGLGTEAFF. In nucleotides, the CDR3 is TGTGCCAGCAGCTTTCAAAGGGGACTTGGCACTGAAGCTTTCTTT.

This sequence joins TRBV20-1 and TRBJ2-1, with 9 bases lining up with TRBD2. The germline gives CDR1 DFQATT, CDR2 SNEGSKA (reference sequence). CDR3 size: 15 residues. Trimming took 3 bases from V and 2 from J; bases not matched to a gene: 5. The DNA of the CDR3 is TGCAGTGCTAGTGGCACTAGCGGGCCCTACAATGAGCAGTTCTTC. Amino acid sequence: CSASGTSGPYNEQFF.

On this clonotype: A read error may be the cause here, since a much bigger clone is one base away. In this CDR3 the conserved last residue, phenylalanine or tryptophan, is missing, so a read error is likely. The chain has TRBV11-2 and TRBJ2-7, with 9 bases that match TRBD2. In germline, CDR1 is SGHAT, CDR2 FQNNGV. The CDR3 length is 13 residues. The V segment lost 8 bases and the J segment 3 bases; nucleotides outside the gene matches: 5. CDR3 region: CASAGGPGYEQYI. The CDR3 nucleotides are TGTGCCAGCGCGGGAGGGCCGGGCTACGAGCAGTACATC.